The 6 T cell receptor beta chains below all came from one sample that was sequenced in a study of T cell responses to AZD1222 COVID-19 vaccine. Measured with immunoSEQ multiplex PCR; TCRdb has only the in-frame clones, and not every one. The data show hundreds of thousands of clones, 90% to 95% seen once. This sample comprised peripheral blood, obtained 28 days after the second AZD1222 dose. The receptor source for this set is an adult who received the AZD1222 COVID-19 vaccine.

This chain uses TRBV30 with TRBJ1-1, with D unclear. Germline-derived CDR1 and CDR2 are GTSNPN and SVGIG (reference sequence). This CDR3 has 11 amino acids. Trimming removed 4 bases at V and 2 bases at J, with 5 bases between. Here the CDR3 reads CAWNTNTEAFF. CDR3 coding DNA: TGTGCCTGGAACACCAACACTGAAGCTTTCTTT. The variable domain in full, completed from reference TRBV30 and TRBJ1-1, reads SQTIHQWPATLVQPVGSPLSLECTVEGTSNPNLYWYRQAAGRGLQLLFYSVGIGQISSEVPQNLSASRPQDRQFILSSKKLLLSDSGFYLCAWNTNTEAFFGQGTRLTVV.

This rearrangement joins TRBV5-8 to TRBJ1-2; TRBD1 matches at 7 bases. Germline-derived CDR1 and CDR2 are SGHTS and YDEGEE. Germline trimming cut 0 bases from V and 4 bases from J; bases unmatched to any gene: 3. The CDR3 totals 14 residues. CDR3 in amino acids: CASSLGRGVYGYTF. Written as DNA, the CDR3 is TGTGCCAGCAGCTTGGGCAGGGGGGTCTATGGCTACACCTTC.

J is TRBJ2-1 and V is TRBV27; D is uncertain. The V gene lost 3 bases and the J gene lost 3 bases, with 15 bases spanning the gap. Looked up from germline, CDR1 is MNHEY and CDR2 is SMNVEV (reference sequence). The CDR3 has 16 residues. The CDR3 region has the DNA TGTGCCAGCAGTTTGAAGCCCCGACTTAGCTACAATGAGCAGTTCTTC. Amino acid sequence: CASSLKPRLSYNEQFF.

Only one count was recorded for this clone. The chain uses TRBV5-1 and TRBJ1-2; D possibly corresponds to TRBD1 (5 bases). V shed 4 bases and J shed 8 bases, with 18 bases lying between them. CDR1 is SGHRS, CDR2 YFSETQ, per germline. This CDR3 region has 14 residues. In DNA, the CDR3 is TGCGCCAGCAGCCGGGGTGGGGCTGGGGAAGGCTACACCTTC. Translating it yields CASSRGGAGEGYTF.

The chain carries TRBV5-4 and TRBJ2-1, with a tentative D call TRBD2 (6 bases). The V and J ends lost 4 bases and 10 bases respectively, with 18 bases between them. The CDR3 runs to 14 residues. CDR1 SGHNT and CDR2 YYREEE come from the germline V gene (reference sequence). The CDR3 DNA sequence: TGTGCCAGCAGCGCGGGCGGGACTTCGGAAGAGCAGTTCTTC. Translating it yields CASSAGGTSEEQFF.

This clone appeared a single time. The gene calls are TRBV2 and TRBJ2-3, with D tentatively TRBD2 (5 bases). Germline-derived CDR1 and CDR2 are SNHLY and FYNNEI. CDR3 length: 18 residues. V lost 10 bases and J lost 2, with 28 bases in between. CDR3 DNA sequence: TGTGCCACCCTTCGGGATCGGCCCCAGAGAGGATACACAGATACGCAGTATTTT. This encodes CATLRDRPQRGYTDTQYF.